A selection of T cell receptor beta chains follows, all from one sample in a study of T cells after yellow fever vaccination. TCRdb reprocessed the 5' RACE reads with MiXCR, giving one entry per CDR3 protein. Found here are around 49,000 distinct CDR3 sequences, 6.5% to 8.5% of them singletons; the top ten hold about 15%. The sample was CD8+ T cells not binding an NS4B(214-222) dextramer, sorted from PBMCs, taken 45 days after the yellow fever booster vaccination. These receptors were collected from a man aged 25-45 years who received the YFV17D yellow fever vaccine. The CDR3 runs from the conserved cysteine through the conserved F or W. A D gene is named only where the DNA matches it firmly. Not every row has a clone size; where given, it reads once, few, many or a size class.

many	TRBV6-5	TRBJ1-3	NA	CASSYQGTGNTIYF	TGTGCCAGCAGTTACCAGGGAACTGGAAACACCATATATTTT
many	TRBV14	TRBJ2-7	NA	CASSHRQNSPSYEQYF	TGTGCCAGCAGCCACCGCCAGAATTCTCCGTCCTACGAGCAGTACTTC
medium-sized	TRBV12-3/TRBV12-4	TRBJ2-3	TRBD2	CASSTTSGGSTDTQYF	TGTGCCAGCAGCACGACTAGCGGGGGGAGCACAGATACGCAGTATTTT
many	TRBV18	TRBJ2-1	TRBD1	CASSPPGQGALEQFF	TGTGCCAGCTCACCTCCGGGACAGGGGGCTCTTGAGCAGTTCTTC
many	TRBV7-8	TRBJ2-1	TRBD1	CASSWGQGDYNEQFF	TGTGCCAGCAGCTGGGGACAGGGGGACTACAATGAGCAGTTCTTC
NA	TRBV19	TRBJ2-7	NA	CASSMGSGEQYF	TGTGCCAGTAGTATGGGGTCGGGCGAGCAGTACTTC
NA	TRBV7-9	TRBJ1-5	NA	CASSTDLSNQPQHF	TGTGCCAGCAGCACGGACCTTAGCAATCAGCCCCAGCATTTT
many	TRBV5-1	TRBJ2-7	TRBD2	CASSSKTSLHASYEQYF	TGCGCCAGCAGCTCCAAGACTAGCCTCCATGCCTCCTACGAGCAGTACTTC
many	TRBV14	TRBJ2-7	TRBD2	CASSRSGVSSYEQYF	TGTGCCAGCAGCCGAAGCGGGGTAAGCTCCTACGAGCAGTACTTC
many	TRBV6-1	TRBJ2-5	TRBD2	CASSVQGGLAGSETQYF	TGTGCCAGCAGCGTTCAAGGGGGACTAGCGGGATCAGAGACCCAGTACTTC
many	TRBV15	TRBJ1-6	TRBD1	CATSGGRGPNSPLHF	TGTGCCACCAGCGGGGGCAGGGGGCCTAATTCACCCCTCCACTTT
many	TRBV20-1	TRBJ2-1	TRBD1	CSAHRDREGYNEQFF	TGCAGTGCCCATAGGGACAGAGAGGGCTACAATGAGCAGTTCTTC
many	TRBV2	TRBJ2-3	NA	CASSRTSSTDTQYF	TGTGCCAGCAGTCGGACATCTAGCACAGATACGCAGTATTTT
many	TRBV15	TRBJ1-4	NA	CATSSPFEKLFF	TGTGCCACCAGCAGCCCTTTTGAAAAACTGTTTTTT
many	TRBV6-5	TRBJ2-2	NA	CASSPLQGPSTGELFF	TGTGCCAGCAGCCCCCTACAGGGCCCGTCCACCGGGGAGCTGTTTTTT
many	TRBV28	TRBJ1-5	NA	CASSSLWDSTNQPQHF	TGTGCCAGCAGTAGTCTATGGGACTCAACAAATCAGCCCCAGCATTTT
many	TRBV29-1	TRBJ2-6	NA	CSVESGAPAGANVLTF	TGCAGCGTTGAGTCTGGCGCGCCAGCTGGGGCCAACGTCCTGACTTTC
NA	TRBV4-2	TRBJ2-2	NA	CASSQVGNNTGELFF	TGTGCCAGCAGCCAAGTTGGTAACAACACCGGGGAGCTGTTTTTT
many	TRBV2	TRBJ2-3	NA	CASRDPGTDTQYF	TGTGCCAGCAGGGACCCCGGCACAGATACGCAGTATTTT
many	TRBV28	TRBJ2-7	TRBD2	CASIPRSGRNYEQYF	TGTGCCAGCATCCCCCGTAGCGGGAGGAACTACGAGCAGTACTTC
many	TRBV3-1	TRBJ2-7	NA	CASSQVGESFYEQYF	TGTGCCAGCAGCCAAGTGGGGGAATCTTTCTACGAGCAGTACTTC
once	TRBV9	TRBJ2-6	TRBD1	CASTGQVSGANGLTF	TGTGCCAGCACCGGACAGGTCTCTGGGGCCAACGGCCTGACTTTC
many	TRBV20-1	TRBJ1-5	NA	CSARVEAQPQHF	TGCAGTGCTAGAGTCGAGGCCCAGCCCCAGCATTTT
many	TRBV11-2	TRBJ2-5	NA	CASSLIGAVQETQYF	TGTGCCAGCAGCTTGATTGGAGCGGTACAAGAGACCCAGTACTTC
many	TRBV6-2/TRBV6-3	TRBJ1-6	NA	CASHRDTYNSPLHF	TGTGCCAGTCACCGGGACACCTATAATTCACCCCTCCACTTT
few	TRBV19	TRBJ1-1	NA	CASSWRLNTEAFF	TGTGCCAGTAGTTGGCGGTTGAACACTGAAGCTTTCTTT
NA	TRBV7-3	TRBJ2-1	TRBD2	CASSPPGLAGGLGPHEQFF	TGTGCCAGCAGCCCCCCGGGACTAGCGGGAGGGCTAGGTCCCCATGAGCAGTTCTTC